This TCR beta chain is drawn from a study of T cell responses to AZD1222 COVID-19 vaccine. The assay was immunoSEQ multiplex PCR, and TCRdb's table has in-frame clones only and misses some. The sample yields 100,000 to 150,000 clones, roughly nine tenths seen once. The CDR3 sequence is 13 residues long. The V gene end was trimmed by 4 bases and the J gene end by 10 bases; junction bases not matched to a gene: 5. Looked up from germline, CDR1 is SGHTA and CDR2 is FQGNSA. Regarding the study as a whole: Along spike, vaccine-associated CD4 TCRs were found throughout, with dominance at 160-218 and 743-854. Clonal diversity may have been underestimated, and the donors were mostly white British, with more females than males. Unmutated variant regions are reportedly targeted by nearly half of spike-specific TCRs.

Turning to this clone: Its antigen remains unknown.

This chain uses TRBV7-2 with TRBJ2-1; 9 bases map to TRBD2. The sequence was obtained from an adult in good health. Sample: peripheral blood, taken on day 0 of AZD1222 vaccination. CDR3 sequence reads: CASSSLAGPEQFF. In DNA, the CDR3 is TGTGCCAGCAGCTCTCTAGCGGGACCCGAGCAGTTCTTC.